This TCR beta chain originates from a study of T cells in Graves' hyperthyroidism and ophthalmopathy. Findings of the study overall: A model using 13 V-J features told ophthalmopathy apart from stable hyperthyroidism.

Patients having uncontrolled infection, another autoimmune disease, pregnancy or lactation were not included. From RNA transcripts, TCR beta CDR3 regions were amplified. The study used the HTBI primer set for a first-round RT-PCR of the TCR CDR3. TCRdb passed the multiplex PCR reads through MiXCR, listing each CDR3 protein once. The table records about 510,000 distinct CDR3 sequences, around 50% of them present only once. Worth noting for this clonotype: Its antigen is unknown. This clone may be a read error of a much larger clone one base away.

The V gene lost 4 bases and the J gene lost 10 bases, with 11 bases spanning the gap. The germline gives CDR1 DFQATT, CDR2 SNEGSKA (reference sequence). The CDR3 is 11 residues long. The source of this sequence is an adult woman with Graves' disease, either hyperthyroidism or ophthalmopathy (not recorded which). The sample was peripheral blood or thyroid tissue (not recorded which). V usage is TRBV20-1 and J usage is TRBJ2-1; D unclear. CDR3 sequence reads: CSAIGTYEQFF. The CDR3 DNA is TGCAGTGCTATTGGAACATACGAGCAGTTCTTC.